The T cell receptor beta chain under discussion was sequenced for a study of blood T cell repertoires in COVID-19. Overall study: PBMCs, B-cell-depleted T cells, or T cells were the source of the cDNA or gDNA that made up the material.

Original processing methods: Estimates of nucleated cell counts were drawn from the amplification of reference gene primers. Some clones are missing from TCRdb's copy, which holds only in-frame ones; the method was immunoSEQ multiplex PCR. D and trimming were read from the DNA, whereas the V and J calls and clone size are those reported in that table. The repertoire holds around 230,000 clones, just under 85% seen once, with around 16% in the top ten. Participants came from some 26 US areas, aged roughly 18 to 95 years. Participants reported their clinical history, and cohort assignment relied on those reports. CDR1 is SNHLY, CDR2 FYNNEI, per germline. Germline trimming cut 11 bases from V and 0 bases from J; bases unmatched to any gene: 3. The CDR3 spans 12 residues.

This clonotype was sampled from a man aged 40-50 years who had recovered from COVID-19. The sequencing input was PBMCs or T cells enriched from blood (not recorded which). J is TRBJ1-2 and V is TRBV2, with TRBD1 matching over 7 bases. DNA of the CDR3: TGTGCCGGCACAGGGGCTAACTATGGCTACACCTTC. Its translation is CAGTGANYGYTF.